Included here is one T cell receptor (beta chain) sequence, with context. Generated by immunoSEQ multiplex PCR, the TCRdb table keeps only in-frame clones and is missing some. The sample lists tens of thousands of clones; roughly 90% were seen once. The data were obtained in a study of T cell changes during pregnancy in multiple sclerosis. Germline CDR1 and CDR2: MNHNS and SASEGT. CDR3 length: 16 residues. Trimming took 3 bases from V and 9 from J; bases not matched to a gene: 11. Specimen: peripheral blood, collected in the second trimester of pregnancy. The receptor was derived from a female donor with multiple sclerosis, enrolled in a pregnancy study. The rearrangement links TRBV6-1 to TRBJ1-4, with TRBD1 identical over 9 bases. The CDR3 reads CASSDKLRDRDQKLFF. For the CDR3, the DNA is TGTGCCAGCAGTGATAAATTGCGGGACAGGGATCAAAAACTGTTTTTT.